The rows below give T cell receptor beta chains drawn from one sample of a study of blood T cells in healthy people across ages. A single record per CDR3 protein comes from TCRdb applying MiXCR to the 5' RACE reads. The data show some 1,800,000 distinct CDR3 sequences, about two fifths seen once. Sequencing was performed on blood. Receptors originate from a human donor in good health. Both conserved end residues are part of each CDR3. A D gene is named only where the DNA matches it firmly. The size of a clone is reported for some rows only, either as once, few or many, or as a class for expanded clones.

clone size	J gene	D gene	V gene	CDR3 protein	CDR3 DNA
.	TRBJ1-1	TRBD1	TRBV29-1	CSVLPDRAHTEAFF	TGCAGCGTCCTCCCAGACAGGGCCCACACTGAAGCTTTCTTT
many	TRBJ1-2	.	TRBV4-3	CASSQDRGDGYTF	TGCGCCAGCAGCCAAGATCGTGGCGACGGCTACACCTTC
few	TRBJ2-3	TRBD2	TRBV7-9	CASSSPEGASGDTQYF	TGTGCCAGCAGCTCCCCCGAAGGGGCTAGCGGTGATACGCAGTATTTT
many	TRBJ2-7	.	TRBV5-1	CASSPRPFGTGRTGEQYF	TGCGCCAGCAGCCCAAGACCTTTCGGGACCGGTAGGACGGGGGAGCAGTACTTC
.	TRBJ2-1	.	TRBV7-8	CASSHIRNEQFF	TGTGCCAGCAGCCACATCAGGAATGAGCAGTTCTTC
.	TRBJ1-5	.	TRBV5-1	CASRPDERQPQHF	TGCGCCAGCAGACCGGACGAGAGACAGCCCCAGCATTTT
.	TRBJ1-5	.	TRBV7-2	CAGTLDSNQPQHF	TGTGCCGGCACCCTCGATAGCAATCAGCCCCAGCATTTT
.	TRBJ2-5	.	TRBV20-1	CSARVGRGLNEQYF	TGCAGTGCTAGAGTTGGGCGGGGGCTAAATGAGCAGTACTTC
.	TRBJ2-3	.	TRBV7-9	CASRTRDFTLTDTQYF	TGTGCCAGCAGAACCCGGGACTTCACACTCACAGATACGCAGTATTTT
few	TRBJ2-6	.	TRBV27	CASSLWGAPILSGANVLTF	TGTGCCAGCAGTTTGTGGGGCGCCCCTATCCTTTCTGGGGCCAACGTCCTGACTTTC
few	TRBJ2-5	TRBD1	TRBV20-1	CSAPRDPGQILRKTQYF	TGCAGTGCTCCCCGAGATCCGGGACAGATCCTTCGAAAGACCCAGTACTTC
.	TRBJ2-5	.	TRBV20-1	CSAREGQYNEQYF	TGCAGTGCTAGAGAAGGGCAATACAATGAGCAGTACTTC
.	TRBJ2-3	.	TRBV5-1	CASSFMGASTDTQYF	TGCGCCAGCAGCTTCATGGGGGCAAGCACAGATACGCAGTATTTT
.	TRBJ2-1	.	TRBV29-1	CSVEGAGADNEQFF	TGCAGCGTTGAGGGGGCCGGGGCGGACAATGAGCAGTTCTTC
few	TRBJ2-1	.	TRBV29-1	CSVGARGEQFF	TGCAGCGTTGGTGCACGGGGTGAGCAGTTCTTC
.	TRBJ1-5	.	TRBV4-2	CASSQDHGQPQHF	TGTGCCAGCAGCCAAGATCATGGGCAGCCCCAGCATTTT
few	TRBJ1-2	.	TRBV20-1	CSASLGDGYTF	TGCAGTGCTAGTCTGGGAGATGGCTACACCTTC
few	TRBJ2-7	TRBD2	TRBV12-3/TRBV12-4	CASNQGGRTYEQYF	TGTGCCAGCAACCAGGGAGGGCGCACCTACGAGCAGTACTTC
.	TRBJ1-3	TRBD1	TRBV24-1	CATSDTGRGGPGNTIYF	TGTGCCACCAGTGATACGGGGAGAGGGGGCCCTGGAAACACCATATATTTT
.	TRBJ1-4	TRBD1	TRBV7-2	CASSLQGAAANEKLFF	TGTGCCAGCAGCTTACAGGGGGCAGCGGCTAATGAAAAACTGTTTTTT
.	TRBJ2-1	TRBD2	TRBV12-3/TRBV12-4	CASSFSSSGGSGNEQFF	TGTGCCAGCAGTTTTTCATCTAGCGGGGGGTCAGGCAATGAGCAGTTCTTC
.	TRBJ1-2	.	TRBV7-8	CASSPGGEGYYGYTF	TGTGCCAGCAGCCCGGGGGGGGAAGGATACTATGGCTACACCTTC
.	TRBJ2-1	.	TRBV6-5	CASSAGGAHNEQFF	TGTGCCAGCAGCGCAGGGGGGGCCCACAATGAGCAGTTCTTC
.	TRBJ2-7	.	TRBV24-1	CATSDPVGEQYF	TGTGCCACCAGTGACCCCGTGGGCGAGCAGTACTTC
.	TRBJ1-2	.	TRBV15	CATSRDRVVGYGYTF	TGTGCCACCAGCAGAGATCGGGTCGTGGGCTATGGCTACACCTTC